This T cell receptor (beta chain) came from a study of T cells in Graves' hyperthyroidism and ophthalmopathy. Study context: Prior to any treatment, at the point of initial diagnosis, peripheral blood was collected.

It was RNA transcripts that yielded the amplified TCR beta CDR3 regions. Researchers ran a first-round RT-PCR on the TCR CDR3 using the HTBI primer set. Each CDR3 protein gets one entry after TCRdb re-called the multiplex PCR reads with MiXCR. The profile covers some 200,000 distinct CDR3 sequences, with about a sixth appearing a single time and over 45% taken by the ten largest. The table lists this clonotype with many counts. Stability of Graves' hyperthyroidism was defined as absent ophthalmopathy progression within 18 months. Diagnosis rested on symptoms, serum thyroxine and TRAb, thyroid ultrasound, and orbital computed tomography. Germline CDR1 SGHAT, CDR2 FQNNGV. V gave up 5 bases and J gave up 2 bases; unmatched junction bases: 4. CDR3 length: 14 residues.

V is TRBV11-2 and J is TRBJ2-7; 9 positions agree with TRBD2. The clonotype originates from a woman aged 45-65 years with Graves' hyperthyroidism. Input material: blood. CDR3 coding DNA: TGTGCCAGCAGCCTTAGCGGGAGACCCTACGAGCAGTACTTC. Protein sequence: CASSLSGRPYEQYF.